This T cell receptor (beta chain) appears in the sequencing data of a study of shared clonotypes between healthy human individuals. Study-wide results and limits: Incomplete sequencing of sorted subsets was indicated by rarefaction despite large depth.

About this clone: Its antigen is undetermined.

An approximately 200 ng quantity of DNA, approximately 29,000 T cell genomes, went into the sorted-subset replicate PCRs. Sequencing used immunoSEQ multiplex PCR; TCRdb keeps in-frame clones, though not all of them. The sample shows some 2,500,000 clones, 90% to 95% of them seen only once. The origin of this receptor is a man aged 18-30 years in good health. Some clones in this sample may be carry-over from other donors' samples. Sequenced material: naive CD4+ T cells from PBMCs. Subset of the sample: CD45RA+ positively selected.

The CDR3 sequence: CASSPPASPYEQYF. The DNA for the CDR3 is TGCGCCAGCAGCCCCCCGGCCAGCCCCTACGAGCAGTACTTC. The V gene is TRBV5-1, the J gene TRBJ2-7; no clear D. Trimming left V 4 bases short and J 2 bases short, with 13 bases between. There are 14 residues in the CDR3. Germline assignment: CDR1 SGHRS and CDR2 YFSETQ.